The 27 T cell receptor beta chains listed next were all sequenced from one sample in a study of cytomegalovirus exposure and HLA in healthy donors. PCR employed 60 Vbeta and 13 Jbeta primers. The method was immunoSEQ multiplex PCR; TCRdb's version includes in-frame clones alone and lacks a portion of them. The sample shows about 150,000 clones, around nine tenths of them seen only once. The sample taken for sequencing was PBMCs. These receptors all stem from a woman aged 18-30 years in good health and CMV-seronegative.

V and J are TRBV4-2 and TRBJ1-6, with 12 bases aligning to TRBD1. Germline V gene lookup returns CDR1 LGHNA and CDR2 YNFKEQ. This CDR3 comprises 17 residues. V dropped 0 bases and J dropped 10; count of bases not matched to a gene: 7. In nucleotides, the CDR3 is TGTGCCAGCAGCCAAGATTGGGGACAGGGGGCAGGATCACCCCTCCACTTT. Residues: CASSQDWGQGAGSPLHF.

V and J are TRBV12-2 and TRBJ2-5; TRBD2 is taken as the D call from the table, unchecked against the DNA. Matching the DNA end better, TRBJ2-7 makes the J call doubtful. TRBV12-2 is given as a pseudogene. The CDR3 runs to 16 residues. CDR3 nucleotides: TGTGCAAGTCGCTTAGGGGGCCGGGGGAATTCCTACGAGCAGTACTTC. Amino acids: CASRLGGRGNSYEQYF.

This clone was observed a few times. V is TRBV9 and J is TRBJ2-1; 10 bases match TRBD1. CDR1 is SGDLS, CDR2 YYNGEE, per germline. The CDR3 is 13 residues long. The ends lost 7 bases at V and 7 bases at J; junction bases unmatched: 5. The CDR3 spells CASGTGDRNEQFF. CDR3 sequence (DNA): TGTGCCAGCGGGACAGGGGATCGTAATGAGCAGTTCTTC.

J is TRBJ2-7 and V is TRBV29-1, with a possible D match to TRBD1 (5 bases). Trimming shortened V by 4 bases and J by 2 bases, and 15 bases separated the two germline ends. There are 14 residues in the CDR3. The germline CDR1 and CDR2 sequences are SQVTM and ANQGSEA. The CDR3 loop reads CSVVTTDTTYEQYF. The CDR3 DNA reads as TGCAGCGTTGTCACCACGGACACCACCTACGAGCAGTACTTC.

This clone was observed a few times. This chain connects TRBV5-1 to TRBJ2-2; D perhaps matches TRBD2 (6 bases). This CDR3 has 14 amino acids. V was shortened by 5 bases and J by 5 bases, with 13 bases between the two germline ends. Germline assignment: CDR1 SGHRS and CDR2 YFSETQ. For the CDR3, the DNA is TGCGCCAGCAGTCAAATTCGGGGGACCGGGGAGCTGTTTTTT. It translates to CASSQIRGTGELFF.

This chain links TRBV27 with TRBJ2-3; TRBD1 matches 8 bases. Germline lookup yields CDR1 MNHEY and CDR2 SMNVEV (reference sequence). The CDR3 extends over 15 amino acids. The ends lost 5 bases at V and 4 bases at J; junction bases unmatched: 8. Here the CDR3 reads CASSLYSTGADTQYF. The DNA for the CDR3 is TGTGCCAGCAGTCTCTACTCGACAGGGGCAGATACGCAGTATTTT.

V and J are TRBV2 and TRBJ1-5, with D maybe TRBD1 (6 bases). Deletions cut 10 bases from V and 3 bases from J, with 13 bases between. Germline loops: CDR1 SNHLY, CDR2 FYNNEI. The length of the CDR3 is 13 residues. CDR3 DNA sequence: TGTGCCACCATCCGGGACACCAATCAGCCCCAGCATTTT. Translation gives CATIRDTNQPQHF.

This clone was seen more than once but under ten times. The V gene is TRBV27, the J gene TRBJ1-5; TRBD1 aligns across 9 bases. V shed 6 bases and J 3 bases; nucleotides not matched to a gene: 3. Looked up from germline, CDR1 is MNHEY and CDR2 is SMNVEV (reference sequence). The CDR3 sequence is 14 residues long. The CDR3 DNA reads TGTGCCAGCAGGGGGACAGGGCTCAATCAGCCCCAGCATTTT. It is translated as CASRGTGLNQPQHF.

The chain carries TRBV4-1 and TRBJ1-2, with TRBD1 identical over 12 bases. The CDR3 covers 16 residues. J gave up 5 bases and V 0 bases, and 4 bases lay outside the gene matches. Per germline, CDR1 MGHRA and CDR2 YSYEKL. CDR3 sequence (DNA): TGCGCCAGCAGCCAAGATCGGGGACAGGGGGCGTATGGCTACACCTTC. Translated: CASSQDRGQGAYGYTF.

This chain links TRBV5-6 with TRBJ2-1; D is uncertain. The V end lost 0 bases, the J end lost 6 bases, and 7 bases lay between the germline ends. Germline values: CDR1 SGHDT, CDR2 YYEEEE. The CDR3 runs 13 residues. The CDR3 DNA reads as TGTGCCAGCAGCTTGGAGCCTAGCAATGAGCAGTTCTTC. Its protein is CASSLEPSNEQFF.

The rearrangement uses TRBV7-8 and TRBJ1-1; TRBD1 agrees at 7 bases. J lost 4 bases, V lost 1 base, and 9 bases had no gene match. Germline loops: CDR1 SGHVS, CDR2 FQNEAQ. This CDR3 contains 16 residues. The DNA of the CDR3 is TGTGCCAGCAGCTTAGGACAGGGACTTTTTAGCACTGAAGCTTTCTTT. This codes for CASSLGQGLFSTEAFF.

This chain links TRBV19 with TRBJ2-3, with TRBD2 as a possible D gene (6 bases). Trimming took 5 bases from V and 2 from J, leaving 17 bases between them. Germline CDR1 LNHDA, CDR2 SQIVND (reference sequence). This CDR3 is 16 amino acids long. DNA for the CDR3: TGTGCCAGTAGTCCACTAGCCGGGGTTACCACAGATACGCAGTATTTT. It is translated as CASSPLAGVTTDTQYF. Based on the CDR3 plus reference TRBV19 and TRBJ2-3, the full variable domain is DGGITQSPKYLFRKEGQNVTLSCEQNLNHDAMYWYRQDPGQGLRLIYYSQIVNDFQKGDIAEGYSVSREKKESFPLTVTSAQKNPTAFYLCASSPLAGVTTDTQYFGPGTRLTVL.

The chain uses TRBV2 and TRBJ2-3; D might be TRBD2 (5 bases). Germline V gene data show CDR1 as SNHLY and CDR2 as FYNNEI. The CDR3 is made up of 15 amino acids. V gave up 3 bases and J gave up 1 base, with 11 bases separating them. In nucleotides, the CDR3 is TGTGCCAGCAGTGAGCAGCCGGAGGGCACAGATACGCAGTATTTT. Residues: CASSEQPEGTDTQYF.

V is TRBV25-1 and J is TRBJ1-5, with TRBD1 matching 7 bases. CDR3 length: 15 residues. V shed 2 bases and J 2 bases; nucleotides not matched to a gene: 3. The germline gives CDR1 MGHDK, CDR2 SYGVNS. The CDR3 DNA reads TGTGCCAGCAGTGAAGGAGGGGGCGGCAATCAGCCCCAGCATTTT. This encodes CASSEGGGGNQPQHF.

The chain links TRBV25-1 to TRBJ2-5; D may be TRBD1 (5 bases). The CDR3 extends over 15 amino acids. Deletions cut 2 bases from V and 4 bases from J, with 14 bases between. Germline V gene sequence: CDR1 MGHDK, CDR2 SYGVNS. The CDR3 is CASSEGWGRAETQYF. CDR3 nucleotides: TGTGCCAGCAGTGAAGGGTGGGGCAGGGCAGAGACCCAGTACTTC.

This clone was recorded once. The J gene is TRBJ2-5, the V gene TRBV10-3, with unresolved D. The DNA end is more similar to TRBJ2-7, so the J call may be wrong. This CDR3 has 13 amino acids. Germline CDR1 ENHRY, CDR2 SYGVKD. In DNA, the CDR3 is TGTGCCATCAGTGAGGAATACTCCTACGAGCAGTACTTC. Its translation is CAISEEYSYEQYF.

The gene calls are TRBV30 and TRBJ2-5; 9 nucleotides line up with TRBD2. The V gene end was trimmed by 0 bases and the J gene end by 5 bases; junction bases not matched to a gene: 7. Germline V gene lookup returns CDR1 GTSNPN and CDR2 SVGIG (reference sequence). CDR3 length equals 15 residues. The DNA for the CDR3 is TGTGCCTGGAGTGTACCTGCGGGAGGGCTGGAGACCCAGTACTTC. It codes for CAWSVPAGGLETQYF.

The chain carries TRBV7-7 and TRBJ2-5, with D possibly matching TRBD1 (7 bases). Trimming left V 0 bases short and J 5 bases short, with 22 bases between. Germline assignment: CDR1 SSHAT and CDR2 FNYEAQ (reference sequence). CDR3 size: 18 residues. CDR3 DNA sequence: TGTGCCAGCAGCTTAGCGATCGGAGGGGGCGCCTCTATGGAGACCCAGTACTTC. Amino acids: CASSLAIGGGASMETQYF.

This clone was counted between two and nine times. This sequence joins TRBV19 and TRBJ1-1; no reliable D call. The V gene lost 7 bases and the J gene lost 1 base, with 13 bases spanning the gap. Germline V CDR1 and CDR2: LNHDA, SQIVND (reference sequence). The CDR3 length is 14 residues. The CDR3: CASTSGLTNTEAFF. CDR3 sequence (DNA): TGTGCCAGTACTTCCGGACTTACGAACACTGAAGCTTTCTTT.

The chain combines TRBV27 with TRBJ1-2; D is ambiguous. Trimming cost V 3 bases and J 2 bases, with 7 bases left between them. CDR3 size: 13 residues. Germline CDR1 reads MNHEY; CDR2 reads SMNVEV (reference sequence). CDR3 sequence: CASSFAGNYGYTF. CDR3 in DNA: TGTGCCAGCAGTTTCGCCGGGAACTATGGCTACACCTTC.

The chain links TRBV5-1 to TRBJ1-1; D is unresolved. V was pared by 2 bases and J by 0 bases, with 5 bases between. This CDR3 has 13 amino acids. Germline loops: CDR1 SGHRS, CDR2 YFSETQ. CDR3 DNA: TGCGCCAGCAGCTTCAGAATGAACACTGAAGCTTTCTTT. Protein product: CASSFRMNTEAFF.

The J gene is TRBJ2-3, the V gene TRBV6-6, with 7 bases lining up with TRBD2. The CDR3 runs 16 residues. V was pared by 2 bases and J by 0 bases, with 5 bases of the junction left unmatched. Germline V lookup: CDR1 MNHNY, CDR2 SVGAGI (reference sequence). The CDR3 here is CASSYRAGVSTDTQYF. Here the CDR3 DNA reads TGTGCCAGCAGTTACCGGGCGGGGGTCAGCACAGATACGCAGTATTTT.

The chain recombines TRBV6-1 with TRBJ1-1; a possible D gene is TRBD1 (6 bases). In germline, CDR1 is MNHNS, CDR2 SASEGT. V lost 6 bases and J 5 bases, leaving 13 bases between the germline ends. The CDR3 runs to 13 residues. CDR3 in DNA: TGTGCCAGCAGCTTACAGGGCGGAACTGAAGCTTTCTTT. Translation: CASSLQGGTEAFF.

This clone was seen a single time. The gene calls are TRBV9 and TRBJ2-1; 9 bases map to TRBD1. The germline gives CDR1 SGDLS, CDR2 YYNGEE. Germline trimming cut 3 bases from V and 5 bases from J; bases unmatched to any gene: 6. The CDR3 is 15 amino acids. This CDR3 reads CASSATGGLDNEQFF. The CDR3 region has the DNA TGTGCCAGCAGCGCGACAGGGGGTTTGGACAATGAGCAGTTCTTC.

The V call is TRBV28, the J call TRBJ2-5, with D unclear. Trimming pared 7 bases from V and 5 bases from J, leaving 11 bases between. In germline, CDR1 is MDHEN, CDR2 SYDVKM. CDR3 length: 12 amino acids. The CDR3 here is CASTTSWETQYF. The CDR3 DNA reads as TGTGCCAGCACCACGAGCTGGGAGACCCAGTACTTC.

This rearrangement joins TRBV28 to TRBJ1-2; D is uncertain. CDR1 is MDHEN, CDR2 SYDVKM, per germline. The CDR3 runs 14 residues. V was trimmed by 6 bases and J by 4 bases, leaving 15 bases between them. Here the CDR3 reads CASRYDILGYGYTF. The CDR3 DNA reads TGTGCCAGCAGGTACGACATTTTGGGCTATGGCTACACCTTC.

About this clone: A read error is likely, as this CDR3 ends without the conserved phenylalanine or tryptophan. The DNA is omitted, as the CDR3 cannot be located on it reliably, and the CDR3 follows TCRdb's listing. This chain connects TRBV28 to TRBJ1-2; the D call in the table, TRBD1, was not verified against the DNA. The CDR3 is 12 amino acids in total, end residues counted. Germline V gene data show CDR1 as MDHEN and CDR2 as SYDVKM. This chain's CDR3 is CASSLQGPAAPI.